This T cell receptor (beta chain) was observed in a study of T-cell reconstitution after alpha-beta-depleted transplantation in children. This clonotype was seen repeatedly, ten times or more. Trimming took 2 bases from V and 4 from J, leaving 11 bases between them. Germline V gene sequence: CDR1 MNHEY, CDR2 SVGAGI. This CDR3 is built from 14 residues. Unique molecular identifiers were incorporated during preparation of the TCRbeta library. In TCRdb, the PCR reads were re-called with MiXCR into one record per CDR3 protein. The repertoire holds some 240,000 distinct CDR3 sequences, with around 11% as singletons.

This specimen was PBMCs from the stem cell graft donor, taken from the stem cell graft. The chain is built from TRBV6-5 and TRBJ1-2; no clear D gene. The clonotype was recovered from a human donor who donated a stem cell graft to a child with acute lymphoblastic leukemia. CDR3 region: CASSYGRRIYGYTF. CDR3 bases: TGTGCCAGCAGTTACGGAAGGAGGATCTATGGCTACACCTTC.